This is a list of T cell receptor beta chains from one sample in a study of shared clonotypes between healthy human individuals. Sequenced by immunoSEQ multiplex PCR; TCRdb stores in-frame clones only, minus some. The sample shows about 2.4 million clones, approximately 90% of them seen only once. The sample comprised naive CD4+ T cells sorted from blood. These receptors all stem from a man aged 18 to 30 in good health. Both conserved end residues are trimmed from each CDR3. A D gene is named only where the DNA matches it firmly.

d_call	j_call	v_call	cdr3_aa
TRBD1	TRBJ2-2	TRBV19	ASRQGAITGELF
-	TRBJ2-5	TRBV21-1	ASSNRDTREETQY
-	TRBJ2-3	TRBV5-4	ASSLEGYREDTQY
-	TRBJ2-2	TRBV6-5	ASRNWEGAPGELF
-	TRBJ2-7	TRBV6-1	ASTETLKIPEQY
-	TRBJ1-1	TRBV7-8	ASSPREGSGYTEAF
-	TRBJ1-2	TRBV28	ASSELANYGYT
-	TRBJ2-1	TRBV4-3	ASSQDRGTGLKF
-	TRBJ2-5	TRBV5-4	ASSRAEPKETQY
-	TRBJ1-6	TRBV2	ANLRTPGNSPLH
-	TRBJ2-7	TRBV20-1	SAHPEGEQY
-	TRBJ2-1	TRBV12-1	ASSFAFRAGNRNEQF
-	TRBJ1-6	TRBV7-9	ASSLGSGNTDSPLH
TRBD2	TRBJ2-2	TRBV7-2	ASSTSGSVTGELF
TRBD1	TRBJ2-1	TRBV27	ASSFWTGVINEQF
-	TRBJ1-2	TRBV19	ASTNLGWGYGYT
-	TRBJ2-7	TRBV28	ATGWYEQY
TRBD2	TRBJ2-5	TRBV7-9	ASSLQAGGMETQY
-	TRBJ2-5	TRBV2	ASSEQGGQETQY
TRBD1	TRBJ1-2	TRBV9	ASSQGTGYGYT
-	TRBJ2-7	TRBV9	ASSVEGGGITSSYEQY
-	TRBJ2-5	TRBV7-6	ASSFVTGRETQY
TRBD1	TRBJ1-1	TRBV7-2	ASSLRQGGTEAF
-	TRBJ1-6	TRBV6-5	ASSYREGNSPLH
TRBD2	TRBJ2-7	TRBV9	ASSAWGAAGEWSYEQY
TRBD1	TRBJ2-5	TRBV7-2	ASSPDRGDQETQY
-	TRBJ1-6	TRBV6-5	ASTLLAYNSPLH
-	TRBJ2-7	TRBV5-1	ASSDGDSVEQY
-	TRBJ1-1	TRBV27	ASSLVAAASEAF
-	TRBJ2-1	TRBV6-5	ASRDYNEQF
TRBD1	TRBJ1-6	TRBV9	ASSVSGQGNSPLH
-	TRBJ1-3	TRBV5-1	ASSLLPYSGNTIY
-	TRBJ2-5	TRBV9	ASSVSLTETQY
-	TRBJ2-1	TRBV7-2	ASSLESETKQF
-	TRBJ1-3	TRBV15	ATSQTVLSGNTIY
-	TRBJ2-3	TRBV6-5	ASSRIRPSTDTQY
-	TRBJ1-1	TRBV5-6	ASSLSGLQTEAF
-	TRBJ2-1	TRBV27	ASSSLDKTHNEQF
-	TRBJ2-7	TRBV15	ATSSGVSIREQY
-	TRBJ2-1	TRBV5-1	ASSLDWGSGRQF
-	TRBJ2-1	TRBV6-5	ASMRGHEQF
-	TRBJ1-4	TRBV5-6	ASGSDRTNEKLF
TRBD2	TRBJ2-1	TRBV7-2	ASSFGGGAYNEQF
TRBD2	TRBJ2-7	TRBV5-1	ASSLSGLASHEQY
-	TRBJ2-3	TRBV7-9	ASSLVGAASATDTQY
TRBD1	TRBJ1-5	TRBV6-6	ASSWTGDGNQPQH
-	TRBJ2-1	TRBV11-3	ASSLTYEYNEQF
TRBD1	TRBJ2-3	TRBV5-1	ASSYDRGTDTQY
TRBD1	TRBJ2-7	TRBV30	AWSGRQGDYEQY
-	TRBJ2-3	TRBV7-2	ASNWGTQY
-	TRBJ1-2	TRBV9	ASSARDWGSYGYT
-	TRBJ2-5	TRBV10-3	AIGGTPGETQY
TRBD2	TRBJ2-7	TRBV9	ASSLGTSGIDEQY
-	TRBJ2-1	TRBV5-6	ASSLDLGSESSYNEQF
TRBD1	TRBJ2-7	TRBV2	ASSYGQVGAGQY
-	TRBJ2-7	TRBV27	ASSLSIPGGGSYEQY
TRBD2	TRBJ2-3	TRBV5-1	ASSLGGTSGPDTQY
TRBD1	-	TRBV7-2	ASSFRQGVNEQY